This passage covers 21 T cell receptor beta chains from one sample sequenced in a study of blood T cell repertoires in COVID-19. Measured with immunoSEQ multiplex PCR; TCRdb has only the in-frame clones, and not every one. This sample has over 120,000 clones, with around 87% found just once. Input material: peripheral blood. These receptors were obtained from a man aged 50-60 years who had recovered from COVID-19.

V gene TRBV7-3 combines with J gene TRBJ2-1; the D gene is possibly TRBD2 (6 bases). CDR3 length: 14 amino acids. The germline V gene encodes CDR1 SGHTA and CDR2 FQGTGA. V lost 2 bases to trimming and J lost 9 bases, with 14 bases between them. The CDR3 spells CASSLSRDLGEQFF. Here the CDR3 DNA reads TGTGCCAGCAGCTTATCGAGGGACTTGGGTGAGCAGTTCTTC.

This clone has a single count. The chain combines TRBV15 with TRBJ2-1, with D perhaps TRBD1 (5 bases). V was clipped by 0 bases and J by 15 bases, with 18 bases between them. This CDR3 is 14 amino acids long. The V gene's germline CDR1 is LNHNV and CDR2 YYDKDF (reference sequence). The CDR3 spells CATSRESGAEGPFF. The CDR3 DNA reads TGTGCCACCAGCAGAGAAAGTGGGGCAGAAGGGCCGTTCTTC. The full variable domain, in which reference TRBV15 and TRBJ2-1 provide the parts outside the CDR3, is DAMVIQNPRYQVTQFGKPVTLSCSQTLNHNVMYWYQQKSSQAPKLLFHYYDKDFNNEADTPDNFQSRRPNTSFCFLDIRSPGLGDTAMYLCATSRESGAEGPFFGPGTRLTVL.

The gene calls are TRBV9 and TRBJ2-2; no firm D call. Trimming cost V 4 bases and J 2 bases, with 3 bases left between them. The length of the CDR3 is 12 residues. Germline CDR1 and CDR2: SGDLS and YYNGEE. The CDR3 DNA follows: TGTGCCAGCAGCTTAAACACCGGGGAGCTGTTTTTT. It encodes CASSLNTGELFF. The variable domain in full, with the rest retrieved from reference TRBV9 and TRBJ2-2, is DSGVTQTPKHLITATGQRVTLRCSPRSGDLSVYWYQQSLDQGLQFLIQYYNGEERAKGNILERFSAQQFPDLHSELNLSSLELGDSALYFCASSLNTGELFFGEGSRLTVL.

CDR3: CASSKGKDRGSTAEAFF. The CDR3 nucleotides are TGTGCCAGCAGCAAAGGGAAGGACAGGGGGAGTACAGCTGAAGCTTTCTTT. The V gene is TRBV21-1, the J gene TRBJ1-1; whether TRBD1, the table's D call, matches the DNA was not checked. TRBV21-1 is a pseudogene. This CDR3 contains 17 residues.

V gene TRBV4-3 combines with J gene TRBJ2-3, with a possible D match to TRBD2 (7 bases). V dropped 0 bases and J dropped 4 bases, with 14 bases sitting between them. The CDR3 length is 16 residues. CDR1 and CDR2 (germline): LGHNA, YSLEER. CDR3 residues: CASSQDFAGASDTQYF. The CDR3 DNA reads TGCGCCAGCAGCCAAGATTTCGCGGGGGCCTCAGATACGCAGTATTTT.

The chain has TRBV5-1 and TRBJ1-6; D not certain. Germline-derived CDR1 and CDR2 are SGHRS and YFSETQ. Trimming took 5 bases from V and 9 from J, leaving 15 bases between them. The CDR3 contains 14 residues. The CDR3 nucleotides are TGCGCCAGCAGGCGGGATCCCCTAGCTTCACCCCTCCACTTT. This translates into CASRRDPLASPLHF.

V and J are TRBV25-1 and TRBJ1-2, with a weak D call TRBD1 (5 bases). Trimming removed 4 bases from V and 5 bases from J, with 8 bases in between. Per germline, CDR1 MGHDK and CDR2 SYGVNS. CDR3 length: 12 residues. In nucleotides, the CDR3 is TGTGCCAGCAGTGCGGACACTTATGGCTACACCTTC. Its protein product is CASSADTYGYTF.

The J gene is TRBJ2-1, the V gene TRBV19, with 12 positions matching TRBD2. This CDR3 is 15 amino acids long. CDR1 is LNHDA, CDR2 SQIVND, per germline (reference sequence). V was clipped by 5 bases and J by 9 bases; unmatched bases: 8. The CDR3 here is CASSVTSGGISEQFF. CDR3 DNA: TGTGCCAGTAGTGTAACTAGCGGGGGGATCAGTGAGCAGTTCTTC. Complete variable domain (other parts from reference TRBV19 and TRBJ2-1): DGGITQSPKYLFRKEGQNVTLSCEQNLNHDAMYWYRQDPGQGLRLIYYSQIVNDFQKGDIAEGYSVSREKKESFPLTVTSAQKNPTAFYLCASSVTSGGISEQFFGPGTRLTVL.

This sequence joins TRBV4-1 and TRBJ2-1; TRBD1 agrees at 11 bases. Germline V lookup: CDR1 MGHRA, CDR2 YSYEKL. The J segment lost 7 bases and the V segment lost 3 bases, leaving 2 bases of the junction unmatched. This CDR3 is built from 14 residues. Written as DNA, the CDR3 is TGCGCCAGCAGCCAGGGGACAGGGGGGAATGAGCAGTTCTTC. It encodes CASSQGTGGNEQFF.

The chain combines TRBV24-1 with TRBJ1-1; no clear D. The CDR3 consists of 15 residues. Trimming removed 4 bases at V and 3 bases at J, with 14 bases between. In germline, CDR1 is KGHDR, CDR2 SFDVKD. The CDR3 loop reads CATSEDSPDDTEAFF. CDR3 nucleotides: TGTGCCACCAGTGAGGACTCTCCCGATGACACTGAAGCTTTCTTT.

This rearrangement joins TRBV19 to TRBJ1-2, with 8 positions matching TRBD1. After removal of 1 base from V and 6 bases from J, the junction contained 7 bases not matched to a gene. Germline CDR1 and CDR2: LNHDA and SQIVND (reference sequence). The CDR3 extends over 15 amino acids. The CDR3 sequence is CASSIAVRTGNGYTF. CDR3 sequence (DNA): TGTGCCAGTAGTATAGCCGTCCGGACAGGGAATGGCTACACCTTC.

This clone was seen only a few times. V is TRBV4-3 and J is TRBJ1-4; possible D gene TRBD1, 5 bases. The germline V gene has CDR1 LGHNA and CDR2 YSLEER. V lost 4 bases to trimming and J lost 4 bases, with 16 bases between them. The CDR3 spans 16 residues. The CDR3 DNA reads as TGCGCCAGCAGCCGGGGCCCCCGTGCCGGTAATGAAAAACTGTTTTTT. It yields the protein CASSRGPRAGNEKLFF.

The CDR3 nucleotides are TGTGCCAGCGGCAACAGGGTGGAAGCTTTCTTT. Amino acid sequence: CASGNRVEAFF. The V gene is TRBV5-6, the J gene TRBJ1-1, with D perhaps TRBD1 (6 bases). The CDR3 consists of 11 residues. V shed 7 bases and J shed 8 bases, with 12 bases lying between them. CDR1 SGHDT and CDR2 YYEEEE come from the germline V gene.

This chain joins TRBV11-3 and TRBJ1-1; 7 bases are shared with TRBD1. The CDR3 loop spans 15 amino acids. Germline CDR1 is SGHNT and CDR2 is YENEEA. After removal of 0 bases from V and 5 bases from J, the junction contained 6 bases not matched to a gene. The CDR3 region has the DNA TGTGCCAGCAGCTTAGATTGGGGCAGGGGGACTGAAGCTTTCTTT. It codes for CASSLDWGRGTEAFF.

The chain carries TRBV19 and TRBJ2-7; the D gene is possibly TRBD2 (5 bases). There are 16 residues in the CDR3. Germline values: CDR1 LNHDA, CDR2 SQIVND (reference sequence). V lost 0 bases to trimming and J lost 1 base, with 13 bases between them. The CDR3, as DNA: TGTGCCAGTAGTATAGAAGCCGGAGGCGGGTCCTACGAGCAGTACTTC. It yields the protein CASSIEAGGGSYEQYF.

This chain uses TRBV18 with TRBJ1-1; 11 nucleotides align to TRBD1. V trimming: 2 bases; J trimming: 5 bases; junction bases outside the gene matches: 7. The germline V gene encodes CDR1 KGHSH and CDR2 LQKENI. The CDR3 loop spans 16 amino acids. The CDR3 region is CASSPNGQGAKTEAFF. CDR3 DNA: TGTGCCAGCTCACCAAACGGACAGGGGGCGAAGACTGAAGCTTTCTTT.

J is TRBJ1-6 and V is TRBV7-6; D gene unclear. Trimming left V 4 bases short and J 3 bases short, with 4 bases between. The CDR3 runs to 13 residues. Germline CDR1 is SGHVS and CDR2 is FNYEAQ. CDR3 sequence: CASSSYYNSPLHF. The CDR3 DNA is TGTGCCAGCAGCTCCTACTATAATTCACCCCTCCACTTT. The full variable domain, completed using reference TRBV7-6 and TRBJ1-6, is GAGVSQSPRYKVTKRGQDVALRCDPISGHVSLYWYRQALGQGPEFLTYFNYEAQQDKSGLPNDRFSAERPEGSISTLTIQRTEQRDSAMYRCASSSYYNSPLHFGNGTRLTVT.

This clone was seen only once. This chain uses TRBV12-3 or TRBV12-4 with TRBJ1-2; D uncertain. The V gene lost 2 bases and the J gene lost 7 bases, with 8 bases spanning the gap. The CDR3 runs to 12 residues. This chain's CDR3 is CASSLSLFGYTF. CDR3 bases: TGTGCCAGCAGTTTATCCCTGTTTGGCTACACCTTC.

This rearrangement joins TRBV5-1 to TRBJ2-7; 7 bases match TRBD1. The germline V gene encodes CDR1 SGHRS and CDR2 YFSETQ. The CDR3 runs to 14 residues. V gave up 1 base and J gave up 0 bases; unmatched junction bases: 1. The chain's CDR3 is CASSLTGDSYEQYF. The CDR3 DNA reads TGCGCCAGCAGCTTGACAGGGGACTCCTACGAGCAGTACTTC.

The CDR3 loop reads CASRAGQGAGKLFF. In DNA form, the CDR3 reads TGTGCCAGCAGGGCAGGACAGGGGGCGGGAAAACTGTTTTTT. This rearrangement joins TRBV6-5 to TRBJ1-4, with 11 bases fitting TRBD1. The ends lost 6 bases at V and 10 bases at J; junction bases unmatched: 7. Germline loops: CDR1 MNHEY, CDR2 SVGAGI. The CDR3 contains 14 residues.

The chain is built from TRBV18 and TRBJ1-2, with 9 bases identical to TRBD1. Germline lookup yields CDR1 KGHSH and CDR2 LQKENI. J lost 1 base, V lost 3 bases, and 3 bases had no gene match. The CDR3 has 15 residues. This chain's CDR3 is CASSPGQGINYGYTF. The CDR3 coding sequence is TGTGCCAGCTCACCCGGACAGGGGATTAACTATGGCTACACCTTC.